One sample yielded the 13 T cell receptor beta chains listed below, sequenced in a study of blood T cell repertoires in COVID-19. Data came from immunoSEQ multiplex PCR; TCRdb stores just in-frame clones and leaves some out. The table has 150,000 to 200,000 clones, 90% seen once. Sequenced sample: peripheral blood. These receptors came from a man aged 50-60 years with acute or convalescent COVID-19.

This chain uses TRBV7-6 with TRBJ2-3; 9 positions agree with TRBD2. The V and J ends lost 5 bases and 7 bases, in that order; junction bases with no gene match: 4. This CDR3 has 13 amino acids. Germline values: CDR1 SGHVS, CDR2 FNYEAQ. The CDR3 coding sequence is TGTGCCAGCAGCCCCGGGACTAGCAATACGCAGTATTTT. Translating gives CASSPGTSNTQYF. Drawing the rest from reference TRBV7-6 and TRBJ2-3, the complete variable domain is GAGVSQSPRYKVTKRGQDVALRCDPISGHVSLYWYRQALGQGPEFLTYFNYEAQQDKSGLPNDRFSAERPEGSISTLTIQRTEQRDSAMYRCASSPGTSNTQYFGPGTRLTVL.

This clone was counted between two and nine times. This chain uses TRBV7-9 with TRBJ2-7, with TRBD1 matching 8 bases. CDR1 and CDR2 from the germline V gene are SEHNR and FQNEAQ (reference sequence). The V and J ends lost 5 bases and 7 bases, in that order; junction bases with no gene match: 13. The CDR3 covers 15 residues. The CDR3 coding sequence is TGTGCCAGCAGCCTGGGACAGGATAGGCCCTGGGAGCAGTACGTC. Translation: CASSLGQDRPWEQYV.

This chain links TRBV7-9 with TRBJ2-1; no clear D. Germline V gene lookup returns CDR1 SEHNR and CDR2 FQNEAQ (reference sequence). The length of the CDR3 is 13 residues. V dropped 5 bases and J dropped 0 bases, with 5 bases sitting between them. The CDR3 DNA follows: TGTGCCAGCAGCCCGCGCTCCTACAATGAGCAGTTCTTC. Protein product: CASSPRSYNEQFF.

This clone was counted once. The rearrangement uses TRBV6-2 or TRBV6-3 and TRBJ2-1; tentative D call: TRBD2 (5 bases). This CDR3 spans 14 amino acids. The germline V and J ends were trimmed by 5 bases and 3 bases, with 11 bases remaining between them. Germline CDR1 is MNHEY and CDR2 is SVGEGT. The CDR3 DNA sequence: TGTGCCAGCAGTCCAGCGGTGAACTACAATGAGCAGTTCTTC. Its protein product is CASSPAVNYNEQFF.

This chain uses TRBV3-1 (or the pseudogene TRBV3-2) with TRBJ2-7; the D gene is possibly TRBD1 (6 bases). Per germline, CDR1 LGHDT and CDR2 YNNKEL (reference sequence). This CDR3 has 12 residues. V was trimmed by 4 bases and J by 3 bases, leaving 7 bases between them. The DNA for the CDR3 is TGTGCCAGCAGCCCACAGGGCTACGAGCAGTACTTC. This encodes CASSPQGYEQYF.

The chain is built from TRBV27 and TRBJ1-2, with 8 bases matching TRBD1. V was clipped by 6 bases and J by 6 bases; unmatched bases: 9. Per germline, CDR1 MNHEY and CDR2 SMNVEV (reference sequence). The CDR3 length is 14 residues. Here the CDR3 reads CASRMTGTGHGYTF. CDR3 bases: TGTGCCAGCAGGATGACCGGGACAGGACATGGCTACACCTTC.

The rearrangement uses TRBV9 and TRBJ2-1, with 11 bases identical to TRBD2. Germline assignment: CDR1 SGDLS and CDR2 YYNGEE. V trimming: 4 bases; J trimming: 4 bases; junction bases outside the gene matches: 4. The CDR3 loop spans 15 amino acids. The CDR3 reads CASSPTSGGYNEQFF. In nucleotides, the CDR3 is TGTGCCAGCAGCCCTACTAGCGGGGGTTACAATGAGCAGTTCTTC.

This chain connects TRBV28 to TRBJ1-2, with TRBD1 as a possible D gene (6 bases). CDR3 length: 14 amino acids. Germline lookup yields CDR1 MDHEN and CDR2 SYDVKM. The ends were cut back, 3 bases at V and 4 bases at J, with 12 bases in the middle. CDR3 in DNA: TGTGCCAGCAGTTTGGGGGGGCCTTCCTATGGCTACACCTTC. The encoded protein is CASSLGGPSYGYTF.

The CDR3 bases are TGTGCCTGGAGTGCCCGGGGGTATACCGGGGAGCTGTTTTTT. This codes for CAWSARGYTGELFF. The chain recombines TRBV30 with TRBJ2-2; D might be TRBD2 (6 bases). Germline V gene lookup returns CDR1 GTSNPN and CDR2 SVGIG (reference sequence). Trimming cost V 1 base and J 5 bases, with 11 bases left between them. The length of the CDR3 is 14 residues.

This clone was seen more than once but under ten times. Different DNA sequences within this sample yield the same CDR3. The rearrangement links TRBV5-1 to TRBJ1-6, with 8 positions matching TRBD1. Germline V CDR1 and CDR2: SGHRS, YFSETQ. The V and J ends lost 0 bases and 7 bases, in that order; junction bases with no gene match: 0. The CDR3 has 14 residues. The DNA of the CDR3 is TGCGCCAGCAGCTTGGGACAGGGGAATTCACCCCTCCACTTT. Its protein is CASSLGQGNSPLHF.

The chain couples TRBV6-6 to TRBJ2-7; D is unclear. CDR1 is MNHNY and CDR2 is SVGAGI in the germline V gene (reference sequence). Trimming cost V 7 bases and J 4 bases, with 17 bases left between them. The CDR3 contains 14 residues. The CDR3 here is CASTSSNGYYEQYF. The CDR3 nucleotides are TGTGCCAGCACTTCCTCGAACGGGTATTACGAGCAGTACTTC.

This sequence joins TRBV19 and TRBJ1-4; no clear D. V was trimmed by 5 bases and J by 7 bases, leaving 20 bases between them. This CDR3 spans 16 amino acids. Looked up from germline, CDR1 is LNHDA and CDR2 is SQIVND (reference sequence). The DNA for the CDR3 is TGTGCCAGTAGTCCCGGGCAATTCTCTGGGAGTGAAAAACTGTTTTTT. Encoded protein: CASSPGQFSGSEKLFF.

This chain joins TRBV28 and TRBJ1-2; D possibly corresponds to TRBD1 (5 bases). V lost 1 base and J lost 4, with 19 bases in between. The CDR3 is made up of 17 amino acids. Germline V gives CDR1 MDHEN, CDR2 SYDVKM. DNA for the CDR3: TGTGCCAGCAGTTTATCCGCGGGGCTCGGGGGATTCTATGGCTACACCTTC. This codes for CASSLSAGLGGFYGYTF.